The entry below describes one TCR beta chain. Sequencing used immunoSEQ multiplex PCR; TCRdb keeps in-frame clones, though not all of them. Found here are some 82,000 clones, 70% to 85% of them singletons; the top ten hold approximately 10%. Germline CDR1 and CDR2: MNHEY and SVGAGI. CDR3 length: 15 amino acids. Trimming shortened V by 6 bases and J by 2 bases, and 14 bases separated the two germline ends. This sample was taken from a study of control samples from healthy donors and cancer patients. Sequenced input: PBMCs. This sequence originates from a man in his sixties with head and neck cancer. This chain joins TRBV6-5 and TRBJ1-3, with D possibly matching TRBD1 (5 bases). The CDR3 region has the DNA TGTGCCAGCAGCCAATTGGGGGGTGCTGGAAACACCATATATTTT. This translates into CASSQLGGAGNTIYF.